This T cell receptor (beta chain) was sequenced for a study of T cells in Graves' hyperthyroidism and ophthalmopathy. Ophthalmopathy in the patients scored at least 3 on Clinical Activity Score and at least 4 on NOSPECS grade, lasting under 3 months. Patients with uncontrolled infections, other autoimmune diseases, pregnancy or lactation were excluded. The sample holds many counts of this clonotype. Researchers took RNA transcripts and amplified the TCR beta CDR3 regions from them. Researchers ran a first-round RT-PCR on the TCR CDR3 using the HTBI primer set. TCRdb used MiXCR to reprocess the multiplex PCR reads, holding one entry per CDR3 protein. The table lists under 500,000 distinct CDR3 sequences, about 14% of them singletons. Germline V gene sequence: CDR1 SQVTM, CDR2 ANQGSEA. Trimming took 7 bases from V and 7 from J, leaving 13 bases between them. This CDR3 is 11 amino acids long.

The chain combines TRBV29-1 with TRBJ2-5; D may be TRBD1 (6 bases). Sequenced sample: blood. The sequence derives from a man aged 50 to 60 with Graves' ophthalmopathy. The CDR3: CSGTEGGTQYF. In DNA, the CDR3 is TGCAGCGGTACAGAAGGGGGGACCCAGTACTTC. Looking up the rest from reference TRBV29-1 and TRBJ2-5 gives the full variable domain: SAVISQKPSRDICQRGTSLTIQCQVDSQVTMMFWYRQQPGQSLTLIATANQGSEATYESGFVIDKFPISRPNLTFSTLTVSNMSPEDSSIYLCSGTEGGTQYFGPGTRLLVL.